The 14 T cell receptor beta chains below were found in one sample sequenced in a study of radiotherapy plus CTLA-4 blockade in lung cancer. Clones were sequenced by immunoSEQ multiplex PCR, and TCRdb holds only the in-frame ones, with some missing. The table has 100,000 or so clones, around 86% seen once; the top ten hold approximately 14%. Specimen: peripheral blood, collected from a patient treated with radiotherapy plus ipilimumab. The receptors derive from a human donor with non-small cell lung cancer that progressed on radiotherapy plus ipilimumab.

The V gene is TRBV2, the J gene TRBJ2-7; TRBD2 matches at 14 bases. The CDR3 spans 16 residues. Looked up from germline, CDR1 is SNHLY and CDR2 is FYNNEI. With V trimmed by 6 bases and J by 7 bases, 11 bases remained unmatched. The CDR3 sequence is CASSRLAGGGWSEQYF. CDR3 in DNA: TGTGCCAGCAGCAGACTAGCGGGAGGGGGCTGGAGTGAGCAGTACTTC.

This chain connects TRBV28 to TRBJ1-3; D remains ambiguous. V lost 1 base to trimming and J lost 0 bases, with 7 bases between them. CDR1 MDHEN and CDR2 SYDVKM come from the germline V gene. This CDR3 spans 15 amino acids. CDR3 residues: CASSLLQSSGNTIYF. The CDR3 DNA sequence: TGTGCCAGCAGTTTATTACAGAGCTCTGGAAACACCATATATTTT.

The chain is built from TRBV6-5 and TRBJ1-2; D is unclear. Per the germline V gene, CDR1 is MNHEY and CDR2 is SVGAGI. V gave up 3 bases and J gave up 8 bases, with 16 bases separating them. The CDR3 is 14 residues long. The CDR3 spells CASSYKGDRRGYTF. As DNA, the CDR3 is TGTGCCAGCAGTTATAAGGGAGACCGCCGCGGCTACACCTTC.

This sequence joins TRBV2 and TRBJ1-1; unclear D gene. This CDR3 has 11 residues. V lost 6 bases and J lost 5, with 7 bases in between. The germline gives CDR1 SNHLY, CDR2 FYNNEI. DNA for the CDR3: TGTGCCAGCAGCGGACTTACTGAAGCTTTCTTT. Translation: CASSGLTEAFF.

The gene calls are TRBV9 and TRBJ2-5; a possible D gene is TRBD2 (6 bases). This CDR3 has 13 residues. Trimming removed 0 bases at V and 9 bases at J, with 12 bases between. Per the germline V gene, CDR1 is SGDLS and CDR2 is YYNGEE. CDR3: CASSVVDWGAQYF. CDR3 coding DNA: TGTGCCAGCAGCGTAGTCGACTGGGGGGCCCAGTACTTC.

The chain uses TRBV5-1 and TRBJ2-3, with D unresolved. Trimming removed 1 base from V and 3 bases from J, with 12 bases in between. The CDR3 has 15 residues. The germline V gene encodes CDR1 SGHRS and CDR2 YFSETQ. The DNA for the CDR3 is TGCGCCAGCAGCTTGTCAGGCGACCTTACAGATACGCAGTATTTT. This codes for CASSLSGDLTDTQYF.

This clone was seen once. Sequence at one end of the junction differs from germline and may be a read error. J is TRBJ1-2 and V is TRBV9, with D possibly being TRBD1 (5 bases). Germline loops: CDR1 SGDLS, CDR2 YYNGEE. CDR3 length: 15 amino acids. This CDR3 is CASSPYTGANYGHTF. The CDR3, as DNA: TGTGCCAGCAGCCCTTACACAGGAGCGAACTATGGCCACACCTTC.

The chain links TRBV9 to TRBJ2-5; the D call may be TRBD1 or TRBD2 (6 bases each). The CDR3 totals 15 residues. Germline V gene data show CDR1 as SGDLS and CDR2 as YYNGEE. The V end lost 0 bases, the J end lost 11 bases, and 20 bases lay between the germline ends. The CDR3 coding sequence is TGTGCCAGCAGCGTAGGGGGGGACAATGGTCGGGAGCAGTACTTC. This sequence encodes CASSVGGDNGREQYF.

This chain links TRBV6-1 with TRBJ1-1; no definite D call. Germline CDR1 and CDR2: MNHNS and SASEGT. The V gene lost 5 bases and the J gene lost 3 bases, with 10 bases spanning the gap. This CDR3 is 13 amino acids long. CDR3 in DNA: TGTGCCAGCAGTCCCCGGCTTCACACTGAAGCTTTCTTT. Its translation: CASSPRLHTEAFF.

The chain employs TRBV7-9 and TRBJ2-1; no firm D call. This CDR3 comprises 14 residues. Trimming shortened V by 2 bases and J by 2 bases, and 7 bases separated the two germline ends. Germline assignment: CDR1 SEHNR and CDR2 FQNEAQ (reference sequence). CDR3 loop: CASSLSSAYNEQFF. CDR3 sequence (DNA): TGTGCCAGCAGCTTATCGAGTGCCTACAATGAGCAGTTCTTC.

The chain has TRBV11-3 and TRBJ1-1; D not resolved. The CDR3 is 15 residues long. Germline-derived CDR1 and CDR2 are SGHNT and YENEEA. Trimming left V 4 bases short and J 0 bases short, with 12 bases between. CDR3: CASSSHGAVNTEAFF. CDR3 bases: TGTGCCAGCAGCTCACACGGCGCGGTGAACACTGAAGCTTTCTTT. Full variable domain (missing parts from reference TRBV11-3 and TRBJ1-1): EAGVVQSPRYKIIEKKQPVAFWCNPISGHNTLYWYLQNLGQGPELLIRYENEEAVDDSQLPKDRFSAERLKGVDSTLKIQPAELGDSAVYLCASSSHGAVNTEAFFGQGTRLTVV.

The chain couples TRBV7-2 to TRBJ2-6; a possible D gene is TRBD2 (6 bases). V lost 3 bases, J lost 1 base, and 10 bases lay in between. The germline V gene has CDR1 SGHTA and CDR2 FQGNSA. The CDR3 is made up of 16 amino acids. The CDR3 nucleotides read TGTGCCAGCAGCTTTTGGGCGGGGTCTGGGGCCAACGTCCTGACTTTC. This translates into CASSFWAGSGANVLTF.

The V gene is TRBV4-1, the J gene TRBJ2-2, with D maybe TRBD1 (5 bases). V dropped 1 base and J dropped 6 bases, with 15 bases sitting between them. The CDR3 consists of 16 residues. Germline loops: CDR1 MGHRA, CDR2 YSYEKL. Written as DNA, the CDR3 is TGCGCCAGCAGCCAAGTCGGCAGGGATTTTCCCGGGGAGCTGTTTTTT. This codes for CASSQVGRDFPGELFF.

V and J are TRBV19 and TRBJ1-1; D is uncertain. Germline V gives CDR1 LNHDA, CDR2 SQIVND (reference sequence). There are 13 residues in the CDR3. The V and J ends lost 8 bases and 6 bases respectively, with 16 bases between them. The CDR3 sequence is CASSTLLVAEAFF. The CDR3 nucleotides are TGTGCCAGTTCTACGTTGCTGGTAGCTGAAGCTTTCTTT.